This T cell receptor beta chain was documented in a study of shared clonotypes between healthy human individuals. V dropped 1 base and J dropped 7; count of bases not matched to a gene: 5. The CDR3 length is 15 residues. CDR1 WSHSY and CDR2 SAAADI come from the germline V gene. The protocol was immunoSEQ multiplex PCR, while the TCRdb copy is restricted to in-frame clones and leaves out a portion. The sample yields over a million clones, under 80% seen once. This TCR was recovered from a man between 18 and 35 years old in good health. The rearrangement uses TRBV10-2 and TRBJ2-1; 9 bases are shared with TRBD2. What was sequenced was memory CD4+ T cells sorted from blood. Documented subset: CD45RA-negative fraction. The CDR3 is CASSEWRGGLNEQFF. DNA for the CDR3: TGCGCCAGCAGTGAGTGGCGGGGGGGCCTAAATGAGCAGTTCTTC.